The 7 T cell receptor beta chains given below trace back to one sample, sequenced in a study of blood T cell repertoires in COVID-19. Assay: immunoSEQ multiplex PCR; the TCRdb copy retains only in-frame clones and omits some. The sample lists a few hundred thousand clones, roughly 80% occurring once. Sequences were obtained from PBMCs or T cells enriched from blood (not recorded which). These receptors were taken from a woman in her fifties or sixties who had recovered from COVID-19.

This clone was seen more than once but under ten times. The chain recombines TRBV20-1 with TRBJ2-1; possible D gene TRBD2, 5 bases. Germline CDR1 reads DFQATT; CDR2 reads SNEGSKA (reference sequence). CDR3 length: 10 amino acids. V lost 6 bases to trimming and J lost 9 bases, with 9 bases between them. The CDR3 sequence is CSAVRVEQFF. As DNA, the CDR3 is TGCAGTGCCGTGCGGGTTGAGCAGTTCTTC.

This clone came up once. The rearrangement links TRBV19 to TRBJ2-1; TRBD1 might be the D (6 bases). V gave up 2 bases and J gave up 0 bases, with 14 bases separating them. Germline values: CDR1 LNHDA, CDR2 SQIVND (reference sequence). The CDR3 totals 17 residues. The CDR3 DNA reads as TGTGCCAGTAGTATAATGGGGGCTGCAAGCTCCTACAATGAGCAGTTCTTC. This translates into CASSIMGAASSYNEQFF.

The CDR3 sequence is CASSLVTGGRDTQYF. Here the CDR3 DNA reads TGTGCCAGCAGCTTAGTAACTGGTGGGAGAGATACGCAGTATTTT. The rearrangement links TRBV7-2 to TRBJ2-3; D may be TRBD2 (5 bases). This CDR3 comprises 15 residues. Looked up from germline, CDR1 is SGHTA and CDR2 is FQGNSA. V lost 1 base and J lost 5, with 13 bases in between. The complete variable domain, with remaining parts taken from reference TRBV7-2 and TRBJ2-3, reads GAGVSQSPSNKVTEKGKDVELRCDPISGHTALYWYRQSLGQGLEFLIYFQGNSAPDKSGLPSDRFSAERTGGSVSTLTIQRTQQEDSAVYLCASSLVTGGRDTQYFGPGTRLTVL.

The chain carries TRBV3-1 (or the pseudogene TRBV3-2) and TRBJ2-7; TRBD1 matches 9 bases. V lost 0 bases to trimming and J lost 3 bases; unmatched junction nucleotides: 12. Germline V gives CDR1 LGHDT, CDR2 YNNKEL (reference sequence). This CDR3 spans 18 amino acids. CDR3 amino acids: CASSQDSRGQGEDYEQYF. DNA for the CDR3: TGTGCCAGCAGCCAAGATTCCCGGGGACAGGGAGAGGACTACGAGCAGTACTTC.

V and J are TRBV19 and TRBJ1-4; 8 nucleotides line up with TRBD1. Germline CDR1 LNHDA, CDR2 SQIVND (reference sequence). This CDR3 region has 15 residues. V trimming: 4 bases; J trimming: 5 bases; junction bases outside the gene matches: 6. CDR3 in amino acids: CASSTPQGVNEKLFF. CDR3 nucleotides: TGTGCCAGTAGTACCCCACAGGGGGTAAATGAAAAACTGTTTTTT. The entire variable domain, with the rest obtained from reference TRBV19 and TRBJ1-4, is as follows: DGGITQSPKYLFRKEGQNVTLSCEQNLNHDAMYWYRQDPGQGLRLIYYSQIVNDFQKGDIAEGYSVSREKKESFPLTVTSAQKNPTAFYLCASSTPQGVNEKLFFGSGTQLSVL.

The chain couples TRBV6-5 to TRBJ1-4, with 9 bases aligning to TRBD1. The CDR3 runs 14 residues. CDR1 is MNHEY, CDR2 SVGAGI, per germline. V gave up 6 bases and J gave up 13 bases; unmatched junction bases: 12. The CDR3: CASRPTGGELGLFF. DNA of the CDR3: TGTGCCAGCAGACCAACAGGGGGCGAGTTGGGACTGTTTTTT.

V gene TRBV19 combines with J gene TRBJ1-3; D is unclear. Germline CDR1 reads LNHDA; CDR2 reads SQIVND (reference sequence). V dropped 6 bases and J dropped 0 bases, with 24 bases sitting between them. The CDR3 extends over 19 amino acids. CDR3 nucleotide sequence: TGTGCCAGTAGCGTTATCGGGTCGATTCCAAGGAGCTCTGGAAACACCATATATTTT. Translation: CASSVIGSIPRSSGNTIYF.